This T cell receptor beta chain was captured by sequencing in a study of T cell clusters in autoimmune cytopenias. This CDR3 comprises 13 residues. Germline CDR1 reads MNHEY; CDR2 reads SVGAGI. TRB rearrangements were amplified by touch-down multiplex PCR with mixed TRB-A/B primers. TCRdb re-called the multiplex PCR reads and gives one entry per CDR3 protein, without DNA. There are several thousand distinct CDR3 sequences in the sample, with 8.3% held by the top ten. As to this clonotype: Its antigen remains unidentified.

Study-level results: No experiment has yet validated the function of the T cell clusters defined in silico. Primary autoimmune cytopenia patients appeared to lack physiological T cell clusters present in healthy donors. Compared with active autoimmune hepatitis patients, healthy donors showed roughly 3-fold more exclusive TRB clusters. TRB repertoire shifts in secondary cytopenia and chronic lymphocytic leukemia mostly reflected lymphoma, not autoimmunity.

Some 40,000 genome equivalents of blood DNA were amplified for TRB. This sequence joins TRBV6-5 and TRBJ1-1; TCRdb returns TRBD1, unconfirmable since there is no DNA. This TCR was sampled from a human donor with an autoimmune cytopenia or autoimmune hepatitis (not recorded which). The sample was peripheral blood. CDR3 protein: CASTWDRHTEAFF.